Presented here are 21 T cell receptor beta chains from one specimen sequenced in a study of T cell responses to AZD1222 COVID-19 vaccine. This table comes from immunoSEQ multiplex PCR, and its TCRdb copy is limited to in-frame clones, with some not included. The table has approximately 150,000 clones, 88% seen once. The input for sequencing was peripheral blood, taken 28 days after the second dose of the MenACWY control vaccine. All receptors derive from an adult who received the MenACWY meningococcal vaccine as a control.

This rearrangement joins TRBV2 to TRBJ2-7; TRBD2 matches at 11 bases. Unmatched junction bases numbered 2, after V lost 6 bases and J lost 1 base. This CDR3 comprises 14 residues. In germline, CDR1 is SNHLY, CDR2 FYNNEI. DNA for the CDR3: TGTGCCAGCAGGCTAGCGGGGGGATCCTACGAGCAGTACTTC. This gives the protein CASRLAGGSYEQYF.

The chain employs TRBV28 and TRBJ1-5; TRBD1 aligns across 7 bases. V lost 5 bases to trimming and J lost 2 bases; unmatched junction nucleotides: 3. The CDR3 contains 14 residues. The germline gives CDR1 MDHEN, CDR2 SYDVKM. The CDR3 here is CASSPGTGNQPQHF. CDR3 nucleotides: TGTGCCAGCAGTCCCGGGACAGGCAATCAGCCCCAGCATTTT.

This chain uses TRBV6-2 or TRBV6-3 with TRBJ2-7; D is perhaps TRBD2 (5 bases). The CDR3 covers 14 residues. The germline gives CDR1 MNHEY, CDR2 SVGEGT. The V end was cut by 6 bases, the J end by 3 bases, with 15 bases between. Here the CDR3 DNA reads TGTGCCAGCAGCCCCGGGGTCCCAGACTACGAGCAGTACTTC. This codes for CASSPGVPDYEQYF.

This chain links TRBV10-3 with TRBJ1-2; TRBD1 is a possible D gene (5 bases). Germline CDR1 is ENHRY and CDR2 is SYGVKD. Trimming removed 6 bases at V and 6 bases at J, with 14 bases between. This CDR3 comprises 13 residues. CDR3 loop: CAISPSGLDGYTF. CDR3 DNA: TGTGCCATCAGCCCCTCAGGGTTAGATGGCTACACCTTC.

The chain carries TRBV19 and TRBJ2-1; D is perhaps TRBD2 (6 bases). V was clipped by 7 bases and J by 4 bases, with 11 bases between them. This CDR3 contains 13 residues. CDR1 and CDR2 from the germline V gene are LNHDA and SQIVND (reference sequence). The CDR3 DNA sequence: TGTGCCAGTATCGGGCGGGAATACAATGAGCAGTTCTTC. It specifies CASIGREYNEQFF.

The chain is built from TRBV7-8 and TRBJ2-1; perhaps TRBD2 as D (6 bases). V dropped 2 bases and J dropped 6 bases, with 17 bases sitting between them. This CDR3 comprises 16 residues. CDR1 and CDR2 (germline): SGHVS, FQNEAQ. CDR3 protein: CASSLIPASGVNEQFF. The CDR3 DNA reads TGTGCCAGCAGCTTAATACCGGCTTCGGGGGTCAATGAGCAGTTCTTC.

CDR3 bases: TGTGCCAGCAGCCGCAAAGCGAACACTGAAGCTTTCTTT. This encodes CASSRKANTEAFF. The V and J genes are TRBV12-3 or TRBV12-4 and TRBJ1-1, with unresolved D. V dropped 6 bases and J dropped 1 base, with 9 bases sitting between them. This CDR3 is 13 amino acids long.

This chain uses TRBV4-3 with TRBJ1-3, with D possibly TRBD1 on 5 matching bases. V was clipped by 3 bases and J by 3 bases, with 15 bases between them. The CDR3 is made up of 16 amino acids. Looked up from germline, CDR1 is LGHNA and CDR2 is YSLEER. In DNA, the CDR3 is TGCGCCAGCAGCCATCTTTCACAGGCCATTGGAAACACCATATATTTT. Its protein is CASSHLSQAIGNTIYF.

The rearrangement links TRBV23-1 to TRBJ1-1, with 9 bases aligning to TRBD1. TRBV23-1 is marked as an open reading frame, function uncertain. The CDR3 runs 16 residues. V shed 4 bases and J 2 bases; nucleotides not matched to a gene: 8. The CDR3 region is CASSPPPGQGNTEAFF. CDR3 nucleotides: TGCGCCAGCAGTCCTCCTCCGGGACAGGGCAACACTGAAGCTTTCTTT.

This clone was observed a single time. The genes are TRBV11-2 and TRBJ1-2, with D hard to call. Trimming removed 3 bases at V and 4 bases at J, with 15 bases between. The CDR3 spans 15 residues. Germline CDR1 is SGHAT and CDR2 is FQNNGV. The CDR3 sequence: CASSFSTQGSYGYTF. The CDR3, as DNA: TGTGCCAGCAGCTTTAGCACTCAAGGTAGCTATGGCTACACCTTC.

The J gene is TRBJ2-7, the V gene TRBV27, with 9 bases matching TRBD1. This CDR3 contains 14 residues. V trimming: 4 bases; J trimming: 4 bases; junction bases outside the gene matches: 5. Per germline, CDR1 MNHEY and CDR2 SMNVEV (reference sequence). The CDR3 loop reads CASSYGTGMYEQYF. The CDR3 nucleotides are TGTGCCAGCAGTTACGGGACAGGGATGTACGAGCAGTACTTC.

This sequence joins TRBV19 and TRBJ2-4, with 8 positions matching TRBD1. Germline CDR1 is LNHDA and CDR2 is SQIVND (reference sequence). Trimming cost V 8 bases and J 1 base; bases outside gene matches: 10. The CDR3 loop spans 16 amino acids. CDR3 bases: TGTGCCAGTGGACAGGGTGGGGTCGCGGCCAAAAACATTCAGTACTTC. This encodes CASGQGGVAAKNIQYF. Variable domain in full (rest from reference TRBV19 and TRBJ2-4): DGGITQSPKYLFRKEGQNVTLSCEQNLNHDAMYWYRQDPGQGLRLIYYSQIVNDFQKGDIAEGYSVSREKKESFPLTVTSAQKNPTAFYLCASGQGGVAAKNIQYFGAGTRLSVL.

The chain recombines TRBV5-1 with TRBJ1-3; D is perhaps TRBD1 (6 bases). The CDR3 runs to 16 residues. Germline V lookup: CDR1 SGHRS, CDR2 YFSETQ. Trimming left V 4 bases short and J 2 bases short, with 16 bases between. CDR3: CASSLGGTTPGNTIYF. The CDR3 bases are TGCGCCAGCAGCCTGGGTGGGACAACCCCTGGAAACACCATATATTTT.

This chain connects TRBV6-1 to TRBJ1-5; weak D call: TRBD1 (5 bases). The CDR3 has 15 amino acids. Germline CDR1 and CDR2: MNHNS and SASEGT. Trimming left V 3 bases short and J 7 bases short, with 16 bases between. Here the CDR3 reads CASSETAVGGQPQHF. Here the CDR3 DNA reads TGTGCCAGCAGTGAGACGGCCGTTGGGGGACAGCCCCAGCATTTT.

V usage is TRBV12-5 and J usage is TRBJ2-5, with D perhaps matching TRBD1 or TRBD2 (5 bases each). V gave up 5 bases and J gave up 4 bases, with 11 bases separating them. CDR3 length: 13 residues. Germline-derived CDR1 and CDR2 are LGHNT and FRNRAP. The CDR3 DNA reads as TGTGCTAGTGGTCCCAGGGCGGGAGAGACCCAGTACTTC. Translated: CASGPRAGETQYF.

In its sample, this clone was seen once. The chain uses TRBV2 and TRBJ1-2; D gene uncertain. The V and J ends lost 10 bases and 8 bases respectively, with 17 bases between them. The germline gives CDR1 SNHLY, CDR2 FYNNEI. The CDR3 loop spans 12 amino acids. For the CDR3, the DNA is TGTGCCAAGGAGAGGGAGGGAACAGGCTACACCTTC. Protein product: CAKEREGTGYTF.

This clone was found once. The rearrangement joins TRBV7-9 to TRBJ1-1; TRBD1 agrees at 7 bases. With 1 base clipped from V and 8 bases from J, the junction kept 1 base outside the gene matches. CDR3 length equals 12 residues. CDR1 and CDR2 (germline): SEHNR, FQNEAQ (reference sequence). This CDR3 reads CASSLGDREAFF. The CDR3 DNA reads as TGTGCCAGCAGCTTAGGGGACAGAGAAGCTTTCTTT.

V gene TRBV19 combines with J gene TRBJ2-2; D not resolved. Trimming took 7 bases from V and 5 from J, leaving 14 bases between them. Germline-derived CDR1 and CDR2 are LNHDA and SQIVND (reference sequence). The CDR3 runs 14 residues. The CDR3 bases are TGTGCCAGTACCTCAAAGCAAGGTACCGGGGAGCTGTTTTTT. Amino acids: CASTSKQGTGELFF.

This clone was seen just once. The genes are TRBV3-1 (or the pseudogene TRBV3-2) and TRBJ2-1; 10 nucleotides line up with TRBD1. CDR3 length equals 15 residues. V lost 4 bases, J lost 2 bases, and 2 bases stayed unmatched. The germline V gene has CDR1 LGHDT and CDR2 YNNKEL (reference sequence). Here the CDR3 reads CASSPTGGAYNEQFF. Here the CDR3 DNA reads TGTGCCAGCAGCCCGACAGGGGGCGCCTACAATGAGCAGTTCTTC.

The chain couples TRBV5-1 to TRBJ2-7; no reliable D call. The V end was cut by 4 bases, the J end by 2 bases, with 13 bases between. This CDR3 region has 14 residues. Germline V CDR1 and CDR2: SGHRS, YFSETQ. The CDR3 loop is CASSLSGLPYEQYF. DNA of the CDR3: TGCGCCAGCAGCCTTAGTGGTTTACCCTACGAGCAGTACTTC.

The rearrangement uses TRBV7-2 and TRBJ2-7; possibly TRBD1 or TRBD2 for D (5 bases each). This CDR3 spans 15 amino acids. From germline, CDR1 is SGHTA and CDR2 FQGNSA. V was cut by 5 bases and J by 3 bases, with 17 bases left in between. The CDR3 protein is CASSPNRDRLYEQYF. CDR3 nucleotide sequence: TGTGCCAGCAGCCCGAACCGGGACCGACTCTACGAGCAGTACTTC.